Described below is a single T cell receptor beta chain sequence and its context. Its antigen is currently not known. Base qualities are not provided; no much larger clone lies one nucleotide away. This specimen comes from a study of blood T cells in healthy people across ages (dated by TCRdb to about 2015). Regarding the complete study: In model experiments, template switching captured roughly one uniquely barcoded TCR beta cDNA molecule for every two T cells. Age-related changes in TCR beta repertoire diversity were measured in the study by deep sequencing normalized with unique cDNA molecular identifiers. The donors were split into four age groups: young (average about 16 years), middle-aged (nearly 40), aged (around 67) and long-lived (more than 80). Donors of different ages were randomly distributed across sequencing lanes to avoid experimental bias. The study analyzed two additional independent replicas of 1 million unique cDNA reads from the same blood draw for two donors, one aged 18 to 30 and one aged 80 or older.

General study outcomes and caveats: Observed TCR beta diversity correlated strongly with the percentage of naive T cells measured by flow cytometry. As age increased, observed TCR beta diversity per million T cells dropped in a roughly linear way, and a significant reduction was already evident by age about 36. The long-lived group showed more naive CD4+ T cells, fewer expanded clones and increased TCR diversity than the aged group, suggesting age selection. Conclusive comparison of naive and antigen-experienced compartments was prevented by the profiling of bulk unsorted PBMCs. The CMV infection status of donors was not known, potentially confounding age-related changes in expanded clonotypes. Estimates of total diversity based on one million sequenced T cells were considered lower bounds and underestimates.

Donors were approximately 42 systemically healthy Caucasian individuals from Russia aged about 6 to 100 years. Each donor gave about 9.7 milliliters of peripheral blood, drawn into EDTA-treated Vacutainer tubes. Ficoll-Paque density-gradient centrifugation was used to isolate PBMCs, with at least 7 million obtained per sample. Trizol reagent was used to extract total RNA from the PBMCs, yielding at least 5.5 micrograms per sample. For every donor, flow cytometry on a PBMC aliquot measured the percentage of naive CD45RAhigh/CD27high T cells. The library was produced with 5' RACE. Sequencing instrument: Illumina HiSeq 2500. A second PCR of about 6 to 11 cycles was performed with a sample-barcoded 5' primer and a J-beta primer mix. A unique molecular identifier was introduced onto each TCR beta cDNA molecule by a template-switch 5' adaptor carrying 12 random nucleotides. Each sample yielded at least 3 million CDR3-containing paired-end reads. The Mint cDNA synthesis kit, primed by a TRBC-specific oligonucleotide, was used to synthesize first-strand cDNA from all RNA. All cDNA was treated with uracil-DNA glycosylase and then went through a first 18-cycle PCR with the universal primers M1SS and BC2_uni_R. Per the source publication's procedure: Normalization of each sample was performed by random selection of 1 million high-quality reads, each carrying a distinct molecular identifier. Instead of being binned into consensus sequences, reads with shared molecular identifiers were discarded. MiTCR, run with a Q25 quality threshold and the strictest error-elimination algorithm, handled CDR3 identification, clonotype clustering and error correction. A nonparametric unseen species model with Euler transformation was used to estimate a lower bound on total TCR beta diversity. Through fastp at Q25 and MiXCR, TCRdb rebuilt clones from the public reads, retaining in-frame beta chains. Rows are combined by CDR3 protein, so each entry shows the most common genes and DNA. TCRdb, not the original authors, processed these V and J calls. The sample table shows 1.5 million to 2 million distinct CDR3 sequences, and roughly 52% are seen once. The ten most abundant clones make up approximately 2.1% of the sample.

The CDR3 contains 15 residues, cysteine and phenylalanine counted. The retained sequence is limited to the CDR3, 45 bases, with the frame set at the first base. For CDR1 and CDR2, the germline V gene lists SGHTA and FQGNSA. Trimming takes 5 bases from V and 15 bases from J, and the germline ends sit 26 bases apart. The receptor was derived from a middle-aged woman in good health. Recombination connected TRBV7-2 to TRBJ2-1, with the D segment possibly TRBD1 or TRBD2, each aligning over 7 bases. Sequencing used blood. The CDR3 has the sequence CASSASWEGAQNRFF. The nucleotides are TGTGCCAGCAGCGCTAGCTGGGAGGGGGCGCAGAATCGGTTCTTC.